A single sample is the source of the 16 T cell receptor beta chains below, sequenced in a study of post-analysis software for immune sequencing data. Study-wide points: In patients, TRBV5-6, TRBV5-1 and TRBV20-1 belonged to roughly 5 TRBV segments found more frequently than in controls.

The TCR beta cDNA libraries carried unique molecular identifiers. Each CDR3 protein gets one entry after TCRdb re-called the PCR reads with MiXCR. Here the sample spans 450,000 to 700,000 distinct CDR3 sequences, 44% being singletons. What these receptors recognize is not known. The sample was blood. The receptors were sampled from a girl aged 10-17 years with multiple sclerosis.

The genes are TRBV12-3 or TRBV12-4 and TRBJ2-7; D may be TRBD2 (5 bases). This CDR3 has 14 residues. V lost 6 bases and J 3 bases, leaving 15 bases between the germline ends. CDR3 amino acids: CASSPPEGFYEQYF. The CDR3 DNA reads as TGTGCCAGCAGCCCCCCTGAGGGATTCTACGAGCAGTACTTC.

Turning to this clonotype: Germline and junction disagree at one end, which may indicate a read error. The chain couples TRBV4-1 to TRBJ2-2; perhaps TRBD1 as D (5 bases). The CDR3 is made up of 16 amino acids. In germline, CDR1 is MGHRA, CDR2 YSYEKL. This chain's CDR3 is CANSTITGRGTGELFF. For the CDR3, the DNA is TGCGCCAACAGCACTATCACAGGACGTGGCACCGGGGAGCTGTTTTTT.

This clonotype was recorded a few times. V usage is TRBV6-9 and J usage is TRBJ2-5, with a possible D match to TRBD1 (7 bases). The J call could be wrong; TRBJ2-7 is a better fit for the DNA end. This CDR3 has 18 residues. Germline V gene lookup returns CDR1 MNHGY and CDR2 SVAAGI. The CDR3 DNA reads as TGTGCCAGCAGTTATTGTGGGGGGACAGTTTATGGGAGCTACGAGCAGTACTTC. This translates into CASSYCGGTVYGSYEQYF.

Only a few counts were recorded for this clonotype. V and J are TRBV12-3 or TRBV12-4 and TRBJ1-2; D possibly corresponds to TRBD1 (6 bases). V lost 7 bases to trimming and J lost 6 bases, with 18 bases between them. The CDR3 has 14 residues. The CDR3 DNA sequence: TGTGCCAGCAATTCGAGGGGGACAAAAAATGGCTACACCTTC. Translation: CASNSRGTKNGYTF.

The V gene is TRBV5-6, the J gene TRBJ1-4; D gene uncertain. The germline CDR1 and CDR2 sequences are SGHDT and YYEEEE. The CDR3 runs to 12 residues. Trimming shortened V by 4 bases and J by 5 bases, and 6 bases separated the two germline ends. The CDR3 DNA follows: TGTGCCAGCAGCGTATCCAATGAAAAACTGTTTTTT. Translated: CASSVSNEKLFF.

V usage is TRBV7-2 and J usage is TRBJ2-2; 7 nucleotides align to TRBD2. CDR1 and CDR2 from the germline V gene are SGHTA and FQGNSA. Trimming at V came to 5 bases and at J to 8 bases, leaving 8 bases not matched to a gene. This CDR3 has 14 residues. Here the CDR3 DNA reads TGTACCAGCAGCCCGGGACTAACCTTGGGGGAGCTGTTTTTT. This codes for CTSSPGLTLGELFF.

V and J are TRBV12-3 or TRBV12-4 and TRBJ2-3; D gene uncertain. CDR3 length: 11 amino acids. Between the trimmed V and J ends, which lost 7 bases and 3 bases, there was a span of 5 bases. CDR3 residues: CASIRTDTQYF. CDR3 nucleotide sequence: TGTGCCAGCATTCGAACAGATACGCAGTATTTT.

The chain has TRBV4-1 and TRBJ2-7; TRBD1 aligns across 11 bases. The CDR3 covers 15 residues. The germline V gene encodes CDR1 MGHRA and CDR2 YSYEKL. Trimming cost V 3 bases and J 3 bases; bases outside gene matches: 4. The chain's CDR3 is CASSHRTGGGYEQYF. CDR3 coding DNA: TGCGCCAGCAGCCATAGGACAGGGGGCGGCTACGAGCAGTACTTC.

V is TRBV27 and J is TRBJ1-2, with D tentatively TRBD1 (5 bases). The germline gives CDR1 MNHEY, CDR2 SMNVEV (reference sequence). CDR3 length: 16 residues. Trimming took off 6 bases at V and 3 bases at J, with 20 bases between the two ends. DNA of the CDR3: TGTGCCAGCAGATTAAGAGGGGCCCGGCGGGACTATGGCTACACCTTC. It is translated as CASRLRGARRDYGYTF.

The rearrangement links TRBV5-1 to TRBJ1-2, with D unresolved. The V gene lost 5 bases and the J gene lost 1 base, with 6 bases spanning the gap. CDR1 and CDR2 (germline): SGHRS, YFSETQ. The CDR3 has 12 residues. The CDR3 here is CASRKDNYGYTF. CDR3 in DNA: TGCGCCAGCAGGAAGGATAACTATGGCTACACCTTC.

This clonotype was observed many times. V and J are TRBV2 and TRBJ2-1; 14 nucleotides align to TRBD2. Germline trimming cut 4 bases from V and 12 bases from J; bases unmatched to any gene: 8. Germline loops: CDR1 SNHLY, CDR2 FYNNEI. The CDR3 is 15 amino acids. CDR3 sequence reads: CASSAGLAGGGTQFF. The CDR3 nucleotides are TGTGCCAGCAGTGCCGGACTAGCGGGAGGTGGTACGCAGTTCTTC.

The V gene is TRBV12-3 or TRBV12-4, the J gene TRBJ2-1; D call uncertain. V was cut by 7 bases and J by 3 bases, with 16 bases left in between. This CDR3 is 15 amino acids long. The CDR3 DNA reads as TGTGCCAGCACGGCTACAAGGTGGGGCTACAATGAGCAGTTCTTC. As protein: CASTATRWGYNEQFF.

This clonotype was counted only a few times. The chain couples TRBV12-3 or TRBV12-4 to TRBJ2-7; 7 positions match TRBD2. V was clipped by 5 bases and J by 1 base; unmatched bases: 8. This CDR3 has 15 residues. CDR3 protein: CASSTGLGKSYEQYF. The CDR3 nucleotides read TGTGCCAGCAGTACCGGACTAGGCAAGTCCTACGAGCAGTACTTC.

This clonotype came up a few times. CDR3 coding DNA: TGCGCCAGCAGCTTGGCCAGGGCCCTACGCCGCACAGATACGCAGTATTTT. Amino acid sequence: CASSLARALRRTDTQYF. This chain links TRBV5-1 with TRBJ2-3; TRBD1 is a possible D gene (5 bases). The CDR3 is 17 amino acids. Germline CDR1 SGHRS, CDR2 YFSETQ. Trimming took 0 bases from V and 1 from J, leaving 15 bases between them.

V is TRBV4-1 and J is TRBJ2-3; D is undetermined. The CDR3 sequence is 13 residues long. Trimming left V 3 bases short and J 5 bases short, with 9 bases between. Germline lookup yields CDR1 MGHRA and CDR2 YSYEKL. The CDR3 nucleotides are TGCGCCAGCAGCCAGGTTAGAGTAGATACGCAGTATTTT. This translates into CASSQVRVDTQYF.

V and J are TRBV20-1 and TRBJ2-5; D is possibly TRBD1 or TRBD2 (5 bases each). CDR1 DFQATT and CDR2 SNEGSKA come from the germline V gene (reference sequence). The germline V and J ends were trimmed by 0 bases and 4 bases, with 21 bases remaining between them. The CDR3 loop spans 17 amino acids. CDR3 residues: CSARDRDQAGPPETQYF. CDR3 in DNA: TGCAGTGCTAGAGATAGGGACCAGGCCGGCCCCCCAGAGACCCAGTACTTC.